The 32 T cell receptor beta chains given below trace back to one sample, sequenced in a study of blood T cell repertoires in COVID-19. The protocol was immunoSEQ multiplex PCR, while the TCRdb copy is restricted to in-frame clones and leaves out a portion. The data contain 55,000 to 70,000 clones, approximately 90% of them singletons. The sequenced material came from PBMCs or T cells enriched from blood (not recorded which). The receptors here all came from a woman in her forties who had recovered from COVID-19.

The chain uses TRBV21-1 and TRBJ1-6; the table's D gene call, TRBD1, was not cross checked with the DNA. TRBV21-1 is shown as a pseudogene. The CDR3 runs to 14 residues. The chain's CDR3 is CARGTGNYNSPLHF. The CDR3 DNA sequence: TGTGCCAGAGGGACAGGGAACTATAATTCACCCCTCCACTTT.

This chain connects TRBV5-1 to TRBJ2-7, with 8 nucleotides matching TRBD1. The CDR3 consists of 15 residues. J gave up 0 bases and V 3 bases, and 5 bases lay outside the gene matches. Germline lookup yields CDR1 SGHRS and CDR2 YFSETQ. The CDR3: CASSSRQGSSYEQYF. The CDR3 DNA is TGCGCCAGCAGCTCCAGACAGGGGAGCTCCTACGAGCAGTACTTC.

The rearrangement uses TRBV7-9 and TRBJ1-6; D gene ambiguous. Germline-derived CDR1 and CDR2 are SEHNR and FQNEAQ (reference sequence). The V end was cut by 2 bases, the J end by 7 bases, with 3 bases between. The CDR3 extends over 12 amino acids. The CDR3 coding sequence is TGTGCCAGCAGCTTACTAAATTCACCCCTCCACTTT. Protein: CASSLLNSPLHF.

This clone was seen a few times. This CDR3 is CASSLSGQGRGNEQFF. CDR3 sequence (DNA): TGTGCCAGCAGCTTATCGGGACAGGGGAGGGGCAATGAGCAGTTCTTC. The chain couples TRBV11-2 to TRBJ2-1, with TRBD1 identical over 10 bases. V lost 2 bases and J lost 6; bases outside the gene matches: 7. Germline CDR1 is SGHAT and CDR2 is FQNNGV. This CDR3 is built from 16 residues.

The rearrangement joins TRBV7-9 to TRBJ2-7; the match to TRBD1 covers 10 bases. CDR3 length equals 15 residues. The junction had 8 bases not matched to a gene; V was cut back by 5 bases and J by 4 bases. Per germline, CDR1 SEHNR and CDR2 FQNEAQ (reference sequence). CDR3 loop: CASSDHRDRGYEQYF. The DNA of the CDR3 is TGTGCCAGCAGCGACCACCGGGACAGGGGTTACGAGCAGTACTTC.

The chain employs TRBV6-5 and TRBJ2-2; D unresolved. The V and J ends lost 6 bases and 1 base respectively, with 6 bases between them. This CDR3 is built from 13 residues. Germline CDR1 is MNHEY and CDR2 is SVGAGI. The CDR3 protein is CASRQRNTGELFF. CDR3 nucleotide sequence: TGTGCCAGCAGACAGAGGAACACCGGGGAGCTGTTTTTT.

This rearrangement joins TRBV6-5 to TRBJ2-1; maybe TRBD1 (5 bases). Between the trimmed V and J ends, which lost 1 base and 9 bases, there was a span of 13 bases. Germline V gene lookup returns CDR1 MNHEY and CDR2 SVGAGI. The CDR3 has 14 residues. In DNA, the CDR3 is TGTGCCAGCAGTTACTTGGCAGGGCAGGGTGAGCAGTTCTTC. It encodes CASSYLAGQGEQFF.

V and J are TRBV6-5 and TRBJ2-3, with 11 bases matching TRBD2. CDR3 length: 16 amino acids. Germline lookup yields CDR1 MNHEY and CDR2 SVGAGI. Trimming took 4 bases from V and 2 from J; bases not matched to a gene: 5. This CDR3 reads CASSLTSGEFTDTQYF. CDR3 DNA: TGTGCCAGCAGTTTGACTAGCGGGGAGTTCACAGATACGCAGTATTTT.

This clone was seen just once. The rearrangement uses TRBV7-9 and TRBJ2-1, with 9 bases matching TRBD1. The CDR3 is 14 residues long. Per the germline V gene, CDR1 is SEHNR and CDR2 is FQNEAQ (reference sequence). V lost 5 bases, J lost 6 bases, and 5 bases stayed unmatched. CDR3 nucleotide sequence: TGTGCCAGCAGCCACCGGGACAGGGTCAATGAGCAGTTCTTC. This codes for CASSHRDRVNEQFF.

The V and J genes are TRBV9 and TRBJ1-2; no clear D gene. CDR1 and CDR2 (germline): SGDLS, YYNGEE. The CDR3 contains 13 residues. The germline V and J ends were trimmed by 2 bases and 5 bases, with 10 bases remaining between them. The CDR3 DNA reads TGTGCCAGCAGCGTTCGAGGGTCGTATGGCTACACCTTC. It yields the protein CASSVRGSYGYTF.

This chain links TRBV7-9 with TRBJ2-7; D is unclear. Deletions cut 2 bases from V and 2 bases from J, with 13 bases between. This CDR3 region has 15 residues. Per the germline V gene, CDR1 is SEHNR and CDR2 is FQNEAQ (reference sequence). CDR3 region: CASSLSVWATYEQYF. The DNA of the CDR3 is TGTGCCAGCAGCTTATCGGTATGGGCGACCTACGAGCAGTACTTC.

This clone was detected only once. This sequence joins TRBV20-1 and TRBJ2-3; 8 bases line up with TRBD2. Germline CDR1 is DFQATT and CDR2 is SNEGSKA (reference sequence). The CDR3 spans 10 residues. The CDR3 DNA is TGCAGCCGGGGGGGAGATACGCAGTATTTT. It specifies CSRGGDTQYF.

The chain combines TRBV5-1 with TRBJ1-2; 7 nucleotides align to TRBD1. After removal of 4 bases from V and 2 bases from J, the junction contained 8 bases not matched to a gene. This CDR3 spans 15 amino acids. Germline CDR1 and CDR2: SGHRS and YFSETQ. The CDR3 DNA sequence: TGCGCCAGCAGCCTAAACAGGGGTGGGAACTATGGCTACACCTTC. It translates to CASSLNRGGNYGYTF.

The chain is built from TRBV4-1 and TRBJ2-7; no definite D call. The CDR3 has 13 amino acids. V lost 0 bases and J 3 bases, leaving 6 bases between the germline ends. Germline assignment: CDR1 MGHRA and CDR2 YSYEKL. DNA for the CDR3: TGCGCCAGCAGCCAAGATGGCGGCTACGAGCAGTACTTC. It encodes CASSQDGGYEQYF.

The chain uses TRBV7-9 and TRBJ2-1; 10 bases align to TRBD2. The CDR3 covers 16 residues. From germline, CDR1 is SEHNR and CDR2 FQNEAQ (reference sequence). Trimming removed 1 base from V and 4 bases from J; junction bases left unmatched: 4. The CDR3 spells CASSLGGTSVYNEQFF. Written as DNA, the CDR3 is TGTGCCAGCAGCTTAGGTGGGACTAGCGTTTACAATGAGCAGTTCTTC.

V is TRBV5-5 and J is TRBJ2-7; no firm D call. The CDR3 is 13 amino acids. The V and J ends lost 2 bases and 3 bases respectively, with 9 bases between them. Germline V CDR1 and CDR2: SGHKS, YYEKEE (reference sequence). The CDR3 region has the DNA TGTGCCAGCAGCTTCGGCAGGAACTACGAGCAGTACTTC. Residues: CASSFGRNYEQYF.

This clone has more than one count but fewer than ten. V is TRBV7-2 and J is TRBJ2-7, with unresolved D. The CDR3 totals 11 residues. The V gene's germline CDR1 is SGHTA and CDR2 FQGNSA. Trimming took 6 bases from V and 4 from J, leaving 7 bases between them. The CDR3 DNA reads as TGTGCCAGCAGTCGCGGATACGAGCAGTACTTC. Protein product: CASSRGYEQYF.

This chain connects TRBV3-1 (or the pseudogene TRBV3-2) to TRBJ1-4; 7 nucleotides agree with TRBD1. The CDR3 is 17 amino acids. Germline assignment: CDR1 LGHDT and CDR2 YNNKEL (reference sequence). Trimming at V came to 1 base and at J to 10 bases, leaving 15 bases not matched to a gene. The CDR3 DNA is TGTGCCAGCAGCCAAGCTGGGGGTTACAGGGGTAGGGGAAAACTGTTTTTT. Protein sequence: CASSQAGGYRGRGKLFF.

CDR3 nucleotide sequence: TGCGCCAGCGTCCCAGGGAACGAGATTAGGACTGAAGCTTTCTTT. Translating gives CASVPGNEIRTEAFF. This chain uses TRBV23-1 with TRBJ1-1; D is perhaps TRBD1 (5 bases). TRBV23-1 is an ORF, and what it does is uncertain. With 8 bases removed from V and 5 bases from J, the gap between germline ends came to 21 bases. The length of the CDR3 is 15 residues.

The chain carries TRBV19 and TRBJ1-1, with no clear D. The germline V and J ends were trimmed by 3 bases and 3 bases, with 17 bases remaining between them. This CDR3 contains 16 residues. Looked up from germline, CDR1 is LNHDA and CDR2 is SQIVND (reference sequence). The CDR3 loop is CASSMKRGGVDTEAFF. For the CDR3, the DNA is TGTGCCAGTAGTATGAAGCGGGGTGGTGTGGACACTGAAGCTTTCTTT.

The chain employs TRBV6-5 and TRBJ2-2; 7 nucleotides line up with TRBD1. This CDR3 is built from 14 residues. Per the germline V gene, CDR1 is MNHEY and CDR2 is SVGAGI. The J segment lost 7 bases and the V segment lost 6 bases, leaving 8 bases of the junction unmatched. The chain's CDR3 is CASRPTGVGGELFF. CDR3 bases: TGTGCCAGCAGACCCACAGGGGTCGGCGGGGAGCTGTTTTTT.

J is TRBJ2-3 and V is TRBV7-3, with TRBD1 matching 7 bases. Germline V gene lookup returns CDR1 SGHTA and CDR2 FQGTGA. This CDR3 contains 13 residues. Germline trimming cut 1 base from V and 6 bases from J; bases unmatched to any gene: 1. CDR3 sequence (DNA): TGTGCCAGCAGCTTAAAGGGGGCGGATACGCAGTATTTT. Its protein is CASSLKGADTQYF.

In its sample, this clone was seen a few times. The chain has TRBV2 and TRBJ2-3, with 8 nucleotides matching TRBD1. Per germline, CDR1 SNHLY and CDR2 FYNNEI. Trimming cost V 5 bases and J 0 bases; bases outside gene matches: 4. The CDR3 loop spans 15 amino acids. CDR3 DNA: TGTGCCAGCAGTATGGACAGGGTGAGCACAGATACGCAGTATTTT. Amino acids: CASSMDRVSTDTQYF.

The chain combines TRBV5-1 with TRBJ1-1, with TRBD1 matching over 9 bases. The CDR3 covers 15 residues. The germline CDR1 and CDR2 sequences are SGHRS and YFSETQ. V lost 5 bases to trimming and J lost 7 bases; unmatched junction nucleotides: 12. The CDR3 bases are TGCGCCAGCAGTAGATTGGTGGACAGGGGAAGTGAAGCTTTCTTT. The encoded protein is CASSRLVDRGSEAFF.

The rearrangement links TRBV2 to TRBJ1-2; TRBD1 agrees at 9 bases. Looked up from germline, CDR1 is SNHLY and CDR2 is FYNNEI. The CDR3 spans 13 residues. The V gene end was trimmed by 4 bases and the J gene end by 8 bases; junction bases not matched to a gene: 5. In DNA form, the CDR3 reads TGTGCCAGCAGTGTCGGGACAGGGTACGGCTACACCTTC. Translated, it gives CASSVGTGYGYTF.

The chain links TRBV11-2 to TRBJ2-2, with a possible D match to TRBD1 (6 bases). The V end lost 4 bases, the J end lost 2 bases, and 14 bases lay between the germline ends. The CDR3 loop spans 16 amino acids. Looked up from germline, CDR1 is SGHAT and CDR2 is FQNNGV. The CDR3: CASSWTRGPNTGELFF. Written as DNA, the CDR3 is TGTGCCAGCAGCTGGACCAGGGGACCCAACACCGGGGAGCTGTTTTTT.

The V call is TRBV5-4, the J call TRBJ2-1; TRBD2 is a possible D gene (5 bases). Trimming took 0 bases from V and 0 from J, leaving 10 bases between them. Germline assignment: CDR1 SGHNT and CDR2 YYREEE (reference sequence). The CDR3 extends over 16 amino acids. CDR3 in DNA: TGTGCCAGCAGCTTGGATCTAGCTGACTCCTACAATGAGCAGTTCTTC. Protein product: CASSLDLADSYNEQFF. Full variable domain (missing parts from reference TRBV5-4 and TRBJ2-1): ETGVTQSPTHLIKTRGQQVTLRCSSQSGHNTVSWYQQALGQGPQFIFQYYREEENGRGNFPPRFSGLQFPNYSSELNVNALELDDSALYLCASSLDLADSYNEQFFGPGTRLTVL.

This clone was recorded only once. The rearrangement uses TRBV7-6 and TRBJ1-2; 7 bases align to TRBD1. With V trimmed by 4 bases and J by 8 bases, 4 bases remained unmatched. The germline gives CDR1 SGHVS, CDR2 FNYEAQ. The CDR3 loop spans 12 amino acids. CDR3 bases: TGTGCCAGCAGCTCTGGGACAGCAGGCTACACCTTC. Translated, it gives CASSSGTAGYTF.

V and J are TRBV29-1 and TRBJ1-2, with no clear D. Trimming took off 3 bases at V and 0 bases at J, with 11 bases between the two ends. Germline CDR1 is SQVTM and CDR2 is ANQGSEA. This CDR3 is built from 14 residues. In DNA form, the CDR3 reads TGCAGCGTTGAGATCGGAGGGACTAACTATGGCTACACCTTC. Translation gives CSVEIGGTNYGYTF.

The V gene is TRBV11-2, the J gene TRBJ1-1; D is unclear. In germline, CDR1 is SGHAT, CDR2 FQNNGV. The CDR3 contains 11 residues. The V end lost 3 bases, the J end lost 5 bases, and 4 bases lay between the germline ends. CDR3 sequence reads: CASSFGTEAFF. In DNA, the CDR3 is TGTGCCAGCAGCTTCGGGACTGAAGCTTTCTTT. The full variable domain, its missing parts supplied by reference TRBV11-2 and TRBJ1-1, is EAGVAQSPRYKIIEKRQSVAFWCNPISGHATLYWYQQILGQGPKLLIQFQNNGVVDDSQLPKDRFSAERLKGVDSTLKIQPAKLEDSAVYLCASSFGTEAFFGQGTRLTVV.

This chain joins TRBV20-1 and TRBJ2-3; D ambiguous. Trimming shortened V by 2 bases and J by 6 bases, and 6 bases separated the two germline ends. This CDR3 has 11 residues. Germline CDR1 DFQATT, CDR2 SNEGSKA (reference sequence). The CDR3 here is CSARLFDTQYF. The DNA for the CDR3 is TGCAGTGCTAGACTTTTCGATACGCAGTATTTT.

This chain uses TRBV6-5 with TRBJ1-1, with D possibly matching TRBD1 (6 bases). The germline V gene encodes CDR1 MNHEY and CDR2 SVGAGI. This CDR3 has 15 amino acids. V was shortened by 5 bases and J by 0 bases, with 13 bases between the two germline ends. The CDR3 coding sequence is TGTGCCAGCAGTCTGGGACAAAACATGAACACTGAAGCTTTCTTT. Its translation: CASSLGQNMNTEAFF.